This TCR beta chain was identified in a study of technical replicates of blood from a handful of donors. V lost 6 bases, J lost 3 bases, and 1 base stayed unmatched. This CDR3 contains 13 residues. Germline loops: CDR1 MDHEN, CDR2 SYDVKM. Generated by immunoSEQ multiplex PCR, the TCRdb table keeps only in-frame clones and is missing some. The sample includes 95,000 to 100,000 clones, 96% of them seen just once. Source material: T cells isolated from PBMCs. This chain uses TRBV28 with TRBJ1-1; 10 positions match TRBD1. The TCR sequence derives from a human donor in good health. The CDR3 here is CASSGTGDTEAFF. The CDR3 coding sequence is TGTGCCAGCAGCGGGACAGGGGACACTGAAGCTTTCTTT.